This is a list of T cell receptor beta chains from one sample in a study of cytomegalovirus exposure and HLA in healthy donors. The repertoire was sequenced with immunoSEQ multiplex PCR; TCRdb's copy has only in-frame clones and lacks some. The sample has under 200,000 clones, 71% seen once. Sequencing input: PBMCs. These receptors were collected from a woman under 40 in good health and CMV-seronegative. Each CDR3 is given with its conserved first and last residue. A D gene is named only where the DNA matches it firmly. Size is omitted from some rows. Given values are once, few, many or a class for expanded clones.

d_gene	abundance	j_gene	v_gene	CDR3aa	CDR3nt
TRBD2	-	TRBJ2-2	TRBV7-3	CASGSGTNTGELFF	TGTGCCAGTGGAAGCGGGACGAACACCGGGGAGCTGTTTTTT
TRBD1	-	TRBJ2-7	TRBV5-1	CASSLVATGGPEQYF	TGCGCCAGCAGCTTGGTAGCGACAGGGGGCCCCGAGCAGTACTTC
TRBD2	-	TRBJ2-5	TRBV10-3	CAISEPSGGPKAQYF	TGTGCCATCAGTGAGCCTAGCGGGGGCCCTAAGGCCCAGTACTTC
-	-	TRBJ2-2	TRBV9	CASSTSGNTGELFF	TGTGCCAGCAGCACCAGCGGGAACACCGGGGAGCTGTTTTTT
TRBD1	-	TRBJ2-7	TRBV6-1	CATRRETGDFYEQYF	TGTGCCACCCGAAGGGAGACAGGGGACTTCTACGAGCAGTACTTC
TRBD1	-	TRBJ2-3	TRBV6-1	CASSEKGQGTDTQYF	TGTGCCAGCAGTGAAAAGGGACAGGGTACAGATACGCAGTATTTT
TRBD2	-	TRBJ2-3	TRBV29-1	CSVVSGGATDTQYF	TGCAGCGTTGTGAGCGGGGGGGCGACAGATACGCAGTATTTT
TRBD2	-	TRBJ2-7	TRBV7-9	CASSADPGLAVYEQYF	TGTGCCAGCAGCGCCGACCCGGGACTAGCGGTTTACGAGCAGTACTTC
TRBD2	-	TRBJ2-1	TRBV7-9	CASSSLAGGLNEQFF	TGTGCCAGCAGCTCCTTAGCGGGGGGGCTTAATGAGCAGTTCTTC
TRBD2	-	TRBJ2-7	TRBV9	CASSPRTGTRHTYEQYF	TGTGCCAGCAGCCCCAGAACCGGGACTAGACATACCTACGAGCAGTACTTC
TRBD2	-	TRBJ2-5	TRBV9	CASSVGNGGLQETQYF	TGTGCCAGCAGCGTAGGAAACGGGGGGTTACAAGAGACCCAGTACTTC
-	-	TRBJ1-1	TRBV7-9	CSSSPSDREAFF	TGTTCCAGCAGCCCCTCCGACAGAGAAGCTTTCTTT
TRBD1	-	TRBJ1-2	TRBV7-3	CASSQDREEGYTF	TGTGCCAGCAGCCAGGACAGGGAGGAAGGCTACACCTTC
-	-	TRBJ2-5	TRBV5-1	CASSFRTNKETQYF	TGCGCCAGCAGCTTTAGGACAAACAAAGAGACCCAGTACTTC
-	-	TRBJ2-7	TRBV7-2	CASSSSIYEQYF	TGTGCCAGCAGCTCCTCGATCTACGAGCAGTACTTC
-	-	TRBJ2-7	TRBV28	CASSLAHSYEQYF	TGTGCCAGCAGTTTAGCCCACTCGTACGAGCAGTACTTC
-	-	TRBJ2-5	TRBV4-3	CASSQGLVVETQYF	TGCGCCAGCAGCCAAGGACTAGTAGTAGAGACCCAGTACTTC
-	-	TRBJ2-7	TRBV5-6	CASSLGTFYEQYF	TGTGCCAGCAGCTTGGGTACATTCTACGAGCAGTACTTC
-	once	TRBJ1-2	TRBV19	CASSAIYASGYTF	TGTGCCAGTAGTGCCATCTACGCGAGTGGCTACACCTTC
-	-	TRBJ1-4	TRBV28	CASRDPTNEKLFF	TGTGCCAGTAGAGATCCAACTAATGAAAAACTGTTTTTT
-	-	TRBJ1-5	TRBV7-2	CASSLNGQYNQPQHF	TGTGCCAGCAGCTTAAACGGACAGTACAATCAGCCCCAGCATTTT
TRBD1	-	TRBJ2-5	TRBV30	CAWSNQGAETQYF	TGTGCCTGGAGCAACCAGGGGGCCGAGACCCAGTACTTC
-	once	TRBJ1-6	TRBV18	CASSQGLDSPLHF	TGTGCCAGCTCTCAGGGGTTAGATTCACCCCTCCACTTT
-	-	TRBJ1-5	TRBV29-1	CSVVSGVGNQPQHF	TGCAGCGTTGTGTCGGGGGTCGGGAATCAGCCCCAGCATTTT
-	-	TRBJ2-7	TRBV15	CATSRDYSYEQYF	TGTGCCACCAGCAGAGATTACAGCTACGAGCAGTACTTC
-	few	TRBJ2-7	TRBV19	CASSAFGGVGYEQYF	TGTGCCAGTAGCGCCTTTGGCGGGGTTGGCTACGAGCAGTACTTC
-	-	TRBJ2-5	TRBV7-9	CASSLGQVETQYF	TGTGCCAGCAGCTTAGGACAGGTGGAGACCCAGTACTTC
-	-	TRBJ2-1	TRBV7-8	CASSVGRGLHNEQFF	TGTGCCAGCAGCGTCGGTAGGGGCTTGCACAATGAGCAGTTCTTC
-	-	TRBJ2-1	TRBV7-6	CASSLGGNRNEQFF	TGTGCCAGCAGCTTAGGCGGGAACCGCAATGAGCAGTTCTTC
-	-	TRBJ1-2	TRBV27	CASSSYRGNYGYTF	TGTGCCAGCAGTTCCTATAGGGGGAACTATGGCTACACCTTC
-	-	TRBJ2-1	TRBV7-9	CASGDFWVEQFF	TGTGCCAGCGGGGACTTCTGGGTTGAGCAGTTCTTC
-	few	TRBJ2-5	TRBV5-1	CASSLELQETQYF	TGCGCCAGCAGCTTGGAATTACAAGAGACCCAGTACTTC